Sequencing of this T cell receptor (beta chain) was carried out in a study of beta chain features in type 1 diabetes. Study results and limitations: cDNA-based reads could over-represent cells with high TCR expression. TCRB CDR3s from Type 1 diabetes patients were moderately but significantly shorter in all four CD4+ subsets.

Of the isolated RNA, all was reverse transcribed, and so the sequenced material was expressed TCRB transcripts. Produced via immunoSEQ multiplex PCR; TCRdb's table is partial and in-frame only. The top ten clones hold around 0.04% of a sample with 640,000 or so clones, 11% to 15% of them seen once. V lost 1 base to trimming and J lost 2 bases, with 8 bases between them. Germline-derived CDR1 and CDR2 are SEHNR and FQNEAQ (reference sequence). CDR3 length: 14 residues. There are a few counts of this clone. The target antigen is unknown. The chain links TRBV7-9 to TRBJ2-5, with D hard to call. This sequence originates from a young man with type 1 diabetes. The sequenced sample was naive CD4+ T cells from blood. CDR3 residues: CASSLVVAQETQYF. Here the CDR3 DNA reads TGTGCCAGCAGCTTAGTCGTGGCTCAAGAGACCCAGTACTTC.